This T cell receptor (beta chain) was obtained from a study of control samples from healthy donors and cancer patients. This clone turned up a few times. Some clones are missing from TCRdb's copy, which holds only in-frame ones; the method was immunoSEQ multiplex PCR. Of around 250,000 clones listed, over 70% are singletons. J lost 9 bases, V lost 0 bases, and 7 bases had no gene match. The CDR3 is made up of 15 amino acids. Looked up from germline, CDR1 is ENHRY and CDR2 is SYGVKD. The chain is built from TRBV10-3 and TRBJ2-1, with 8 bases fitting TRBD2. The TCR was taken from a woman in her sixties with lung cancer. The sequencing sample was made of PBMCs. CDR3 bases: TGTGCCATCAGTGAGTCACGGCTAGCGGGTAGTGAGCAGTTCTTC. Translating gives CAISESRLAGSEQFF.